The 11 T cell receptor beta chains given below trace back to one sample, sequenced in a study of metastatic and nonmetastatic thyroid tumors. Treatment of any kind had been given to no patient before thyroid surgery. With MiXCR, TCRdb reprocessed the PCR reads. The table records tens of thousands of clones, more than 10% of them present only once. The sample comprised blood. The receptors originated from a female donor with papillary thyroid cancer or a benign thyroid nodule (not recorded which). Some clones in this sample may be carry-over from other donors' samples.

Regarding this clone: A read error may account for a junction end that differs from germline. V gene TRBV5-1 combines with J gene TRBJ2-1, with 8 bases matching TRBD2. The CDR3 covers 14 residues. Germline CDR1 SGHRS, CDR2 YFSETQ. The DNA of the CDR3 is TGTGTCAGTAAGCGGGAGCCTACCTACAATGAGCAGTTCTTC. It encodes CVSKREPTYNEQFF.

This clone has at least ten counts. V and J are TRBV15 and TRBJ2-1, with TRBD1 matching over 8 bases. Germline CDR1 and CDR2: LNHNV and YYDKDF (reference sequence). The CDR3 loop spans 14 amino acids. The junction had 3 bases not matched to a gene; V was cut back by 5 bases and J by 3 bases. The CDR3 DNA is TGTGCCACCAGCCGGACAGGGTTCTACAATGAGCAGTTCTTC. Encoded protein: CATSRTGFYNEQFF.

This clone was observed at least ten times. The rearrangement uses TRBV27 and TRBJ2-3, with D tentatively TRBD1 (6 bases). Germline loops: CDR1 MNHEY, CDR2 SMNVEV (reference sequence). The V gene lost 0 bases and the J gene lost 2 bases, with 9 bases spanning the gap. The CDR3 is 15 residues long. The CDR3 DNA reads as TGTGCCAGCAGTTTATCGGGACAACTCACAGATACGCAGTATTTT. Its translation: CASSLSGQLTDTQYF.

This clone is labeled as large. V gene TRBV12-3 or TRBV12-4 combines with J gene TRBJ2-1; 11 bases are a match to TRBD1. There are 16 residues in the CDR3. J gave up 6 bases and V 0 bases, and 4 bases lay outside the gene matches. CDR3 coding DNA: TGTGCCAGCAGTTTAGCGGGGGGGACAGGGGGCAATGAGCAGTTCTTC. This translates into CASSLAGGTGGNEQFF.

As to this clone: This may be a read error: a much more frequent sequence differs by one nucleotide. No conserved phenylalanine or tryptophan ends this CDR3, so it is likely a read error. V usage is TRBV30 and J usage is TRBJ2-4; no firm D call. CDR1 GTSNPN and CDR2 SVGIG come from the germline V gene (reference sequence). The V end lost 4 bases, the J end lost 1 base, and 11 bases lay between the germline ends. There are 14 residues in the CDR3. This CDR3 is CAWKSKGAKNIQYL. DNA for the CDR3: TGTGCCTGGAAGTCGAAGGGCGCCAAAAACATTCAGTACCTC.

This clone occurred many times. V is TRBV19 and J is TRBJ2-1; the match to TRBD1 covers 7 bases. The CDR3 sequence is 17 residues long. Looked up from germline, CDR1 is LNHDA and CDR2 is SQIVND (reference sequence). After removal of 3 bases from V and 10 bases from J, the junction contained 18 bases not matched to a gene. The CDR3 loop is CASSIPRLTGLAVEQFF. DNA of the CDR3: TGTGCCAGTAGTATCCCTCGATTGACAGGGCTAGCAGTGGAGCAGTTCTTC.

The V gene is TRBV6-1, the J gene TRBJ1-1, with D perhaps TRBD1 (6 bases). This CDR3 is 13 amino acids long. The germline V gene has CDR1 MNHNS and CDR2 SASEGT. The ends were cut back, 5 bases at V and 1 base at J, with 8 bases in the middle. CDR3 coding DNA: TGTGCCAGCAGTCGGACAGAGAACACTGAAGCTTTCTTT. As protein: CASSRTENTEAFF.

V is TRBV7-2 and J is TRBJ2-2, with TRBD2 matching over 9 bases. Germline-derived CDR1 and CDR2 are SGHTA and FQGNSA. This CDR3 has 17 residues. The junction had 17 bases not matched to a gene; V was cut back by 0 bases and J by 15 bases. As DNA, the CDR3 is TGTGCCAGCAGCTTAGCATACGGATCGGGACTAGCCAGGTTATTGTTTTTT. Protein product: CASSLAYGSGLARLLFF.

This clone was recorded at least ten times. The rearrangement links TRBV19 to TRBJ1-2; 8 bases fit TRBD1. The CDR3 length is 14 residues. Germline lookup yields CDR1 LNHDA and CDR2 SQIVND (reference sequence). V lost 8 bases to trimming and J lost 1 base; unmatched junction nucleotides: 6. This CDR3 reads CASQGARVNYGYTF. CDR3 nucleotides: TGTGCCAGTCAGGGGGCGCGGGTTAACTATGGCTACACCTTC.

This clone was detected ten times or more. V is TRBV6-5 and J is TRBJ2-3; 7 bases are a match to TRBD2. The V segment lost 6 bases and the J segment 5 bases; nucleotides outside the gene matches: 17. The CDR3 is 17 residues long. CDR1 and CDR2 (germline): MNHEY, SVGAGI. This CDR3 is CASSQPPFAGVLDTQYF. DNA of the CDR3: TGTGCCAGCAGCCAACCCCCATTTGCGGGAGTATTAGATACGCAGTATTTT.

This clone was counted at least ten times. V usage is TRBV30 and J usage is TRBJ1-1; weak D call: TRBD1 (6 bases). The CDR3 totals 13 residues. In germline, CDR1 is GTSNPN, CDR2 SVGIG (reference sequence). Trimming took off 0 bases at V and 4 bases at J, with 9 bases between the two ends. CDR3 region: CAWSVSRGTEAFF. CDR3 sequence (DNA): TGTGCCTGGAGTGTCAGCAGGGGCACTGAAGCTTTCTTT.